This T cell receptor beta chain appears in the sequencing data of a study of Tregs in tolerant kidney transplant recipients. Study-level points and caveats: Biological reproducibility was not directly addressed, but technical replication error appeared minimal. The small number of patients limits these findings pending further validation.

Measured with immunoSEQ multiplex PCR; TCRdb has only the in-frame clones, and not every one. The sample carries under 95,000 clones, about 91% recorded once. As for this clone: Its target is not known.

Germline lookup yields CDR1 MNHNS and CDR2 SASEGT. This CDR3 contains 15 residues. Thawed PBMCs were rested overnight at 37°C with approximately 200 IU/ml IL-2 before regulatory T cell sorting. The sequence came from a human donor who received a combined kidney and bone marrow transplant. The chain recombines TRBV6-1 with TRBJ2-5; 11 bases match TRBD2. The closer fit of TRBJ2-7 to the DNA end suggests the J call may be wrong. Here the sequenced sample was Tregs from blood, taken before the transplant. The CDR3 nucleotides read TGTGCCAGCATGCGGGTAGCGGGAGGGCTCTACGAGCAGTACTTC. Translating gives CASMRVAGGLYEQYF.